The sequence of this T cell receptor (beta chain) was determined in a study of human T cells and chemical hapten exposure. As to this clonotype: What it binds is unknown.

The time point was: patch test 2, 6 weeks after DPC sensitization. This sample's treatment: therapeutic diphenylcyclopropenone sensitization with weekly scalp DPC. Alopecia patients deemed DPC-suitable, aged 18 to 70, excluding pregnancy. Broader study findings: It was expanded TCRs that formed significantly more large CDR3 similarity clusters than controls did. Alopecia was present in the donors, so their immune response may differ from healthy people's.

The CDR3 sequence is 16 residues long. Per germline, CDR1 SEHNR and CDR2 FQNEAQ (reference sequence). V was pared by 2 bases and J by 0 bases, with 3 bases of the junction left unmatched. TCRdb re-analysed the RACE reads in MiXCR, keeping a single row per CDR3 protein. The table includes 360,000 or so distinct CDR3 sequences, about 6% detected once. The input for sequencing was whole blood, taken in connection with sensitization to the hapten diphenylcyclopropenone (DPC). This receptor was taken from a woman under 30 with alopecia areata. Some clones in this sample may be carry-over from other donors' samples. The J gene is TRBJ2-2, the V gene TRBV7-9; 7 nucleotides line up with TRBD1. The CDR3 DNA sequence: TGTGCCAGCAGCTTATGGCAGGGGGCGAACACCGGGGAGCTGTTTTTT. Translation: CASSLWQGANTGELFF.